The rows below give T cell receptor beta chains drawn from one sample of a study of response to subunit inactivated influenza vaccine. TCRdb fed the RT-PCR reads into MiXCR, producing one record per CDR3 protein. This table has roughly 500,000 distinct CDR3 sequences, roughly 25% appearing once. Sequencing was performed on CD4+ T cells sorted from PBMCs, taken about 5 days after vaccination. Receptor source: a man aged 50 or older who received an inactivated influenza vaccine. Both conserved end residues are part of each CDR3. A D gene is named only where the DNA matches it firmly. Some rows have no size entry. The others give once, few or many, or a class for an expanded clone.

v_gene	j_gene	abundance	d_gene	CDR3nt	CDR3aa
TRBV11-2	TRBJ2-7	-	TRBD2	TGTGCCAGCAGCCCAATAGCGGGGGGAGCCTACGAGCAGTACTTC	CASSPIAGGAYEQYF
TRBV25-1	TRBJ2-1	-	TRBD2	TGTGCCAGCAGACGAAAAGGACTAGCGGGGGGCGGTGCCTGGGCCTTCTCCTACAATGAGCAGTTCTTC	CASRRKGLAGGGAWAFSYNEQFF
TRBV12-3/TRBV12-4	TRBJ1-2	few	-	TGTGCCAGCAGTTTGATTTTCCCCTACCGTGGCTACACCTTC	CASSLIFPYRGYTF
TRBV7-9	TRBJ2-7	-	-	TGTGCCAGCAGCTTAGAACTAGTCGGCGAGCAGTACTTC	CASSLELVGEQYF
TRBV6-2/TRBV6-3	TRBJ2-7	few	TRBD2	TGTGCCAGCAGTCCTAGCGGGAGGTCTACCTACGAGCAGTACTTC	CASSPSGRSTYEQYF
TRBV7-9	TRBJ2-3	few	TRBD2	TGTGCCAGCAGCGTGACTAGCGGAGATACGCAGTATTTT	CASSVTSGDTQYF
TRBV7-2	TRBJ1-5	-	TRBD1	TGTGCCAGCAGCTCGGCAGGGGGGAATAGCAATCAGCCCCAGCATTTT	CASSSAGGNSNQPQHF
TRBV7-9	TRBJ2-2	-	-	TGTGCCAGCAGCCCTCCGGAGAGGGAGAGTACCGGGGAGCTGTTTTTT	CASSPPERESTGELFF
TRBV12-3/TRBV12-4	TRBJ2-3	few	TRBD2	TGTGCCAGCAGTGTCTTAGCGGGGGGGCTCCCAGATACGCAGTATTTT	CASSVLAGGLPDTQYF
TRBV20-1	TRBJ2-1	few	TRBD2	TGCAGTGCTAGTCGTCCCGGGAGGAGATACAATGAGCAGTTCTTC	CSASRPGRRYNEQFF
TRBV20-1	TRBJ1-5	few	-	TGCAGTGCTAGTTCCCAGGGGAGCAATCAGCCCCAGCATTTT	CSASSQGSNQPQHF
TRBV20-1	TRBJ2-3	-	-	TGCAGTGCCAAAAGATGGGCTAGCACAGATACGCAGTATTTT	CSAKRWASTDTQYF
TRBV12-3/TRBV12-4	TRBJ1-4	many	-	TGTGCCAGCAGCTCCAGGGGAACGGGTGAAAAACTGTTTTTT	CASSSRGTGEKLFF
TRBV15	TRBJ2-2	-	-	TGTGCCACCAGCAGAGGGTTACAGGGTAATGCCGGGGAGCTGTTTTTT	CATSRGLQGNAGELFF
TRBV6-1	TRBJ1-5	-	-	TGTGCCAGCAGTGAAGCTTCGACAGTTAATCAGCCCCAGCATTTT	CASSEASTVNQPQHF
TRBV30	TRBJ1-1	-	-	TGTGCCTGGAGTCGAGGGGGAAACACTGAAGCTTTCTTT	CAWSRGGNTEAFF
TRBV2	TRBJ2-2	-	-	TGTGCCAGCAGTGAATGGTTGGAGACAGGAGAGCTGTTTTTT	CASSEWLETGELFF
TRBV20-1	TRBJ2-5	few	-	TGCAGTGCTAGAGCCGGGGTGGGGGGCCAAGAGACCCAGTACTTC	CSARAGVGGQETQYF
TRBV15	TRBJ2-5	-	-	TGTGCCACCAGCAGAGTAATCAGGGACCAAGAGACCCAGTACTTC	CATSRVIRDQETQYF
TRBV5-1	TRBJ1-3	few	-	TGCGCCAGCAGCCCCCGGCTAGACTCTGGAAACACCATATATTTT	CASSPRLDSGNTIYF
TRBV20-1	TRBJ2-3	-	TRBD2	TGCAGTGCCGCCGGGACTAGCGGGAGTGTCGCAGATACGCAGTATTTT	CSAAGTSGSVADTQYF
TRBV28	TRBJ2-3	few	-	TGTGCCAGCAGTTTCCAGGGTCTCACAGATACGCAGTATTTT	CASSFQGLTDTQYF
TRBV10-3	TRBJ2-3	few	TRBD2	TGTGCCATCAGCCGGACTAGCGGGAGCACAGATACGCAGTATTTT	CAISRTSGSTDTQYF
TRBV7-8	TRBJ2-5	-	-	TGTGCCAGCAGCTCCCTTAGGGGGGACCAAGAAGAGACCCAGTACTTC	CASSSLRGDQEETQYF
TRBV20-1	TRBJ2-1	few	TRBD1	TGCAGTGCTAGAAACTCCGGGACAGGGGACAATGAGCAGTTCTTC	CSARNSGTGDNEQFF
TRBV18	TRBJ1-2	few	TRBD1	TGTGCCAGCTCACTAGGCAGGGGGCGGATTTATGAAGGCTACACCTTC	CASSLGRGRIYEGYTF
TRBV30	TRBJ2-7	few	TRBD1	TGTGCCTGGAGTCGAGGACAGGGGGAGCAGTACTTC	CAWSRGQGEQYF
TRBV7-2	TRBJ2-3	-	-	TGTGCCAGCAGCTCCGGACTCACTCCGGATACGCAGTATTTT	CASSSGLTPDTQYF
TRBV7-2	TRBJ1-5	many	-	TGTGCCAGCAGTGAGCGGTTGAATCAGCCCCAGCATTTT	CASSERLNQPQHF
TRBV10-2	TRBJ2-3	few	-	TGCGCCAGCAGTGCGACCCAATACCCGCAGTATTTT	CASSATQYPQYF
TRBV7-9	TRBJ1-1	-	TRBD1	TGTGCCAGCAGCTGGGGCGCAGGGGGCGGTGAAGCTTTCTTT	CASSWGAGGGEAFF
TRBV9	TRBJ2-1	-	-	TGTGCCAGCAGCGTAGGGGCTAAAACTGGGGGCTCCTACAATGAGCAGTTCTTC	CASSVGAKTGGSYNEQFF
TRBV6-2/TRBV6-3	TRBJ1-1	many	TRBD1	TGTGCCAGCAGCACGGACAGGGGGACTGAAGCTTTCTTT	CASSTDRGTEAFF
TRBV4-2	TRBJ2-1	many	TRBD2	TGTGCCAGCAGCCGAGCTAGCGGGAGGGGGGATGAGCAGTTCTTC	CASSRASGRGDEQFF
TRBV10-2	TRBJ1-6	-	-	TGCGCCAGCAGTGAGTCTTGGGGGGGCCGCTCACCCCTCCACTTT	CASSESWGGRSPLHF
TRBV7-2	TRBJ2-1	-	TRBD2	TGTGCCAGCAGCTTAAGTAGGCCCGGACTAGCGTACAATGAGCAGTTCTTC	CASSLSRPGLAYNEQFF
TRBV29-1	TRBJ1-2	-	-	TGCAGCGTTGCGGCAGGCCGGCATGGCTACACCTTC	CSVAAGRHGYTF
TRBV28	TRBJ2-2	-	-	TGTGCCAGCAGACCACGACCAGGTCTCCTGGCCCGCCTCAACACCGGGGAGCTGTTTTTT	CASRPRPGLLARLNTGELFF
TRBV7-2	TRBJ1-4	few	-	TGTGCCAGCAGCTTAAAGCCGGCCGAAAAACTGTTTTTT	CASSLKPAEKLFF
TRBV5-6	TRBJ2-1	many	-	TGTGCCAGCAGCTTATTGGGTGTATCCGTCGACAATGAGCAGTTCTTC	CASSLLGVSVDNEQFF
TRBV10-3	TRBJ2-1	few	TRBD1	TGTGCCACCGGACAGGGTCGCTCCTACAATGAGCAGTTCTTC	CATGQGRSYNEQFF
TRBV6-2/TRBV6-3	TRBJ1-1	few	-	TGTGCCAGCACCCAGGTCGTGGGGAAAGCTTTCTTT	CASTQVVGKAFF
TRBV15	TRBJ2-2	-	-	TGTGCCACCAGCAGAGATCAAACCGGGGAGCTGTTTTTT	CATSRDQTGELFF
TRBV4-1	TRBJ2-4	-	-	TGCGCCAGCAACGGGCCGTTCGGCATTCAGTACTTC	CASNGPFGIQYF
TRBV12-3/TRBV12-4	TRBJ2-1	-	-	TGTGCCAGCAGCTCGGGCCGTCCCTACAATGAGCAGTTCTTC	CASSSGRPYNEQFF
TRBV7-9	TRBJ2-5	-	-	TGTGCCAGCAGCTTAGATTATGGCAGACAAGAGACCCAGTACTTC	CASSLDYGRQETQYF
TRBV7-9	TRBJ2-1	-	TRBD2	TGTGCCAGCAGCACAAGGGGACTAGCGATCAATGAGCAGTTCTTC	CASSTRGLAINEQFF
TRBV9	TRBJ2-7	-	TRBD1	TGTGCCAGCAGCGTAGGGGCAGGGGGCAGCGCCTACGAGCAGTACTTC	CASSVGAGGSAYEQYF
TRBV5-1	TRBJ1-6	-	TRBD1	TGCGCCAGCAGGCTTGGGGGGGACAGTTCACCCCTCCACTTT	CASRLGGDSSPLHF
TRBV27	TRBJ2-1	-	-	TGTGCCAGCAGTTTTTGGGGGGAGGTTTACAATGAGCAGTTCTTC	CASSFWGEVYNEQFF
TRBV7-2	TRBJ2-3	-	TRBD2	TGTGCCAGCAGCACCAGGGGACTAGCATCGGGTACGCAGTATTTT	CASSTRGLASGTQYF
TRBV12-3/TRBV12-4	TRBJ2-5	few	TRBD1	TGTGCCAGCAGTTCAACAGGGGGCCATTTCCAAGAGACCCAGTACTTC	CASSSTGGHFQETQYF
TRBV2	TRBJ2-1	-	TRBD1	TGTGCCAGCCTCAGGGGGCGTGAGCAGTTCTTC	CASLRGREQFF